This paragraph reports one TCR beta chain. Its antigen is unknown. Base qualities are not at hand, and no much larger clone is one base apart. TCRbeta CDR3 regions were amplified from genomic DNA using the immunoSEQ Assay, a bias-controlled multiplex PCR. As for how the authors treated the data: Within the assay, amplification of reference gene primers was used to estimate how many nucleated cells each sample contained. Sequence reads were collapsed and filtered to measure the absolute abundance of every unique TCRbeta CDR3 rearrangement. For each sample, productive Simpson clonality was calculated by taking the square root of Simpson's diversity index across productive rearrangements. TCRdb's version of the immuneACCESS table is confined to in-frame rearrangements and falls short of the full clone set. An unresolved V gene accounts for under half of the shortfall where checked; the remainder is of unknown origin. V, J and clone size are taken as reported in that table, and D and trimming were inferred from the DNA itself. Within this sample are over 250,000 clones, with around nine tenths of them counted one time only. 0.9% to 1% of the sample lies in the top ten.

A second Seattle source provided samples from volunteer blood donors who had recovered from COVID-19. Whole blood was collected in K2EDTA tubes by collaborating institutions according to the institutions' own protocols. Collaborator samples were shipped for TCRbeta analysis as frozen whole blood, isolated PBMCs, or DNA extracted from either sample type. This sample is drawn from a study of blood T cell repertoires in COVID-19 (dated by TCRdb to 2018 to 2021). Study-wide context: Collaborator samples came from the United States, Italy and Spain and covered acute and convalescent phases of COVID-19. The prospective study material was composed of cDNA or gDNA derived from T cells, B-cell-depleted T cells, or PBMCs. Deeply sampled blood TCRbeta repertoires from subjects exposed to, actively infected with, or recovered from COVID-19 were included in the dataset. A freely available public database, intended as a resource for researchers studying the immune response to SARS-CoV-2, is where the repertoires were released. Samples were obtained from the ongoing ImmuneRACE study (first 160 participants) and from 1,000 to 1,500 subjects provided by 6 global collaborators. A de-identified subject ID, COVID-19 status, age in years and sex were almost always included in the sample metadata. Where available, HLA class I and class II types were obtained from metadata supplied by the sample provider rather than from assay-based typing. General study outcomes and caveats: How much clinical and demographic metadata was included differed by source and by participant, and the metadata was provided uncurated.

Spanning cysteine to phenylalanine, the CDR3 consists of 12 amino acids. This entry keeps only the CDR3 DNA: 36 bases, framed from base 1. The germline V gene gives CDR1 as MNHEY and CDR2 as SVGEGT. Relative to germline, V is missing 6 bases and J is missing 3 bases, with 2 bases of the junction outside any gene match. Sequencing was performed on peripheral blood. The TCR comes from a woman in her thirties or forties who had recovered from COVID-19. The rearrangement combines TRBV6-2 or TRBV6-3 with TRBJ2-7; 7 bases in the junction line up with TRBD1. DNA sequence: TGTGCCAGCAGCGGGACAGACTACGAGCAGTACTTC. Its coded protein is CASSGTDYEQYF.